This T cell receptor beta chain was identified in a study of graft-versus-host responses after intestinal transplantation. Study summary: Multivisceral, liver-intestinal, or isolated intestinal grafts went to recipients. Tacrolimus and steroids were given for around three years to all recipients after anti-thymocyte globulin induction.

Libraries were prepared by immunoSEQ multiplex PCR; TCRdb keeps only in-frame clonotypes and omits some of them. This sample has approximately 100,000 clones, with 80% to 95% found just once. Study-wide points: GvH clones were found in recipient marrow; some appeared first in ileum or blood. With peak circulating GvH clone levels came an association with early post-transplant HvG declines.

The V and J ends lost 4 bases and 5 bases, in that order; junction bases with no gene match: 11. The CDR3 is 16 residues long. CDR1 is MNHEY, CDR2 SVGAGI, per germline. In the case of this clone: The antigen remains unidentified.

The material was unstimulated CD8+ T cells sorted from spleen or lymph node cells, obtained before intestinal transplant. This TCR came from a human donor who received an intestinal transplant. The chain is built from TRBV6-5 and TRBJ2-5; 9 bases map to TRBD1. The CDR3 loop is CASSFPGQGRGETQYF. CDR3 in DNA: TGTGCCAGCAGTTTCCCGGGACAGGGAAGAGGGGAGACCCAGTACTTC.